This T cell receptor (beta chain) derives from a study of CD8+CD57+ T cells in acquired aplastic anemia. Study-level results: Both patients and controls carried the same twenty-nine CD8+ CDR3 sequences.

Sequenced patients had shown CD8+CD57+ cell expansion by flow cytometry. Investigators profiled TCR beta VDJ and CDR3 from genomic DNA template. One entry per CDR3 protein results from TCRdb running MiXCR on the reads. This table holds some 150,000 distinct CDR3 sequences, 71% found once. V was clipped by 3 bases and J by 0 bases, with 8 bases between them. This CDR3 is built from 13 residues. Germline lookup yields CDR1 SQVTM and CDR2 ANQGSEA. Points on this clonotype: The antigen is unknown. The conserved final phenylalanine or tryptophan is absent from the CDR3, which likely points to a read error.

The specimen sequenced was sorted CD4+, CD8+, or CD8+CD57+ T cells (not recorded which) from PBMCs. This TCR was sampled from a human donor with aplastic anemia. The chain carries TRBV29-1 and TRBJ2-5; D gene uncertain. The CDR3 spells CSVDSLDQETQYS. The CDR3 DNA reads TGCAGCGTTGATTCCCTAGACCAAGAGACCCAGTACTCC.